The rows below give T cell receptor beta chains drawn from one sample of a study of T cell repertoires in cytomegalovirus infection. The antigens these receptors bind are not known. TCRdb re-called the reads through MiXCR, storing one row per CDR3 protein. In the table there are around 100,000 distinct CDR3 sequences, roughly 39% of which are singletons. Material: CD8+ T cells from cultured PBMCs, obtained from culture after CMV antigen stimulation. These receptors all stem from a human donor in good health (CMV status not recorded). Some clones in this sample may be carry-over from other donors' samples. The conserved cysteine and the conserved F or W are not part of the CDR3 here.

V gene	CDR3 length	J gene	CDR3 protein
TRBV6-5	11	TRBJ2-2	ASSYLNGGELF
TRBV7-6	13	TRBJ1-1	ASSLDMGWNTEAF
TRBV6-6	14	TRBJ2-7	ASSPQGQGIAYEQY
TRBV5-8	12	TRBJ2-1	ASSQGGPNNEQF
TRBV7-8	13	TRBJ2-5	ASSREDGIQETQY
TRBV14	10	TRBJ2-2	ASSLQRGELF
TRBV7-6	13	TRBJ2-1	ASSPEPGLNNEQF
TRBV14	14	TRBJ1-4	ASSPDRGLTNEKLF
TRBV7-2	14	TRBJ2-5	ASRRSGGAVLETQY
TRBV7-6	10	TRBJ1-1	ASSLVSSEAF
TRBV12-3/TRBV12-4	17	TRBJ2-1	ASSLAGSLAALLNNEQF
TRBV27	13	TRBJ2-3	ASSLGLAGIDTQY
TRBV15	13	TRBJ2-5	ATSVSGGPQETQY
TRBV6-1	16	TRBJ2-2	ASSEDGFSSLNTGELF
TRBV7-6	14	TRBJ2-7	ASNIGAGQGMYEQY
TRBV10-3	12	TRBJ2-5	AIRSADTQETQY
TRBV6-1	13	TRBJ2-1	ASSLAGPSYNEQF
TRBV7-8	15	TRBJ2-5	ASSLGLAGAYQETQY
TRBV6-6	13	TRBJ1-3	ASSSTGSSGNTIY
TRBV28	13	TRBJ2-7	ASSNGQGALSEQY
TRBV20-1	13	TRBJ2-7	SARPYRPLAYEQY
TRBV6-5	14	TRBJ1-4	ASSYSTGETIEKLF
TRBV27	11	TRBJ1-1	ASSLNRGTEAF
TRBV28	12	TRBJ1-6	ASRSQGYNSPLH
TRBV7-9	12	TRBJ2-5	ASSFGRGEETQY
TRBV6-6	19	TRBJ2-1	AGSAGIRSSGGQSSYNEQF